This record looks at one T cell receptor beta chain sequence and its context. Its antigen is not identified. The length of the CDR3 is 15 residues. CDR1 and CDR2 (germline): MDHEN, SYDVKM. Trimming cost V 3 bases and J 0 bases, with 11 bases left between them. This entry belongs to a study of cytomegalovirus exposure and HLA in healthy donors. Study observations and caveats: V- and J-gene trimming in TCR beta was tied to a missense DCLRE1C variant by an analysis performed later. Among immune exposure information, only CMV serostatus was available. The study reported that TCR beta sequences accurately predicted HLA-A and HLA-B alleles in most subjects.

Both 60 Vbeta primers and 13 Jbeta primers went into the PCR. Assay: immunoSEQ multiplex PCR; the TCRdb copy retains only in-frame clones and omits some. This sample has 100,000 to 150,000 clones, with roughly 80% found just once. This rearrangement joins TRBV28 to TRBJ1-2; no definite D call. The sequenced material came from PBMCs. This receptor was obtained from a male donor in good health and CMV-seronegative. Here the CDR3 reads CASSLYGPANYGYTF. The CDR3 nucleotides read TGTGCCAGCAGTTTGTATGGCCCAGCTAACTATGGCTACACCTTC.